One sample yielded the 31 T cell receptor beta chains listed below, sequenced in a study of long-term antiretroviral therapy in people with HIV. Investigators performed immunoSEQ version v3.0 at survey level. Some clones are missing from TCRdb's copy, which holds only in-frame ones; the method was immunoSEQ multiplex PCR. The table records about 33,000 clones, 70% to 80% of them present only once. Sample: unsorted PBMCs, taken 2 years after starting antiretroviral therapy. These receptors all stem from a woman aged 45-65 years with HIV.

The chain uses TRBV15 and TRBJ2-7, with TRBD1 matching over 8 bases. The CDR3 extends over 16 amino acids. Germline V gene sequence: CDR1 LNHNV, CDR2 YYDKDF (reference sequence). V shed 4 bases and J 3 bases; nucleotides not matched to a gene: 11. CDR3 residues: CATSTDDRGSNYEQYV. As DNA, the CDR3 is TGTGCCACCAGCACAGATGACAGGGGCTCGAACTACGAGCAGTACGTC.

This sequence joins TRBV6-1 and TRBJ1-4, with 7 bases fitting TRBD1. Germline CDR1 reads MNHNS; CDR2 reads SASEGT. J lost 6 bases, V lost 8 bases, and 9 bases had no gene match. This CDR3 is 14 amino acids long. In DNA form, the CDR3 reads TGTGCCAGCGCCAACAGGGGACTGGATGAAAAACTGTTTTTT. It yields the protein CASANRGLDEKLFF.

The chain has TRBV5-4 and TRBJ2-1, with D possibly being TRBD1 (6 bases). This CDR3 comprises 17 residues. V lost 4 bases, J lost 6 bases, and 23 bases lay in between. Germline V gives CDR1 SGHNT, CDR2 YYREEE (reference sequence). As DNA, the CDR3 is TGTGCCAGCAGCGGAGTGCGTGGCAGGCAGGACAGCAATGAGCAGTTCTTC. Protein sequence: CASSGVRGRQDSNEQFF.

This clone rates as medium-sized. V is TRBV5-1 and J is TRBJ1-2; the D is unclear. Trimming left V 4 bases short and J 4 bases short, with 11 bases between. CDR1 and CDR2 from the germline V gene are SGHRS and YFSETQ. The CDR3 covers 13 residues. The CDR3 is CASSPDPSYGYTF. The CDR3 DNA reads TGCGCCAGCAGCCCGGACCCGTCCTATGGCTACACCTTC.

The chain is built from TRBV29-1 and TRBJ2-5, with 8 positions matching TRBD2. V was clipped by 6 bases and J by 5 bases; unmatched bases: 11. Germline loops: CDR1 SQVTM, CDR2 ANQGSEA. This CDR3 comprises 14 residues. The CDR3 nucleotides are TGCAGCGTCCTGGGGGCGGGGGGCCGGGAGACCCAGTACTTC. Protein product: CSVLGAGGRETQYF. The full variable domain, rest sourced from reference TRBV29-1 and TRBJ2-5, is SAVISQKPSRDICQRGTSLTIQCQVDSQVTMMFWYRQQPGQSLTLIATANQGSEATYESGFVIDKFPISRPNLTFSTLTVSNMSPEDSSIYLCSVLGAGGRETQYFGPGTRLLVL.

The chain has TRBV6-5 and TRBJ2-4, with D hard to call. CDR1 is MNHEY, CDR2 SVGAGI, per germline. This CDR3 is 13 amino acids long. Trimming took off 4 bases at V and 2 bases at J, with 6 bases between the two ends. The CDR3 DNA follows: TGTGCCAGCAGTTCATGGACCAAAAACATTCAGTACTTC. Protein product: CASSSWTKNIQYF.

This chain uses TRBV5-3 with TRBJ1-5; 9 nucleotides align to TRBD1. TRBV5-3 is an ORF, and what it does is uncertain. J lost 6 bases, V lost 0 bases, and 7 bases had no gene match. The CDR3 has 16 residues. CDR3 loop: CARSLVDRGLSQPQHF. As DNA, the CDR3 is TGTGCCAGAAGCTTGGTGGACAGGGGATTAAGTCAGCCCCAGCATTTT.

This clone was found a few times. The chain recombines TRBV5-6 with TRBJ1-1, with D maybe TRBD1 (6 bases). Per germline, CDR1 SGHDT and CDR2 YYEEEE. There are 15 residues in the CDR3. With 4 bases removed from V and 1 base from J, the gap between germline ends came to 14 bases. Here the CDR3 reads CASSRGDGWNTEAFF. CDR3 in DNA: TGTGCCAGCAGCAGGGGGGACGGATGGAACACTGAAGCTTTCTTT.

The sample holds one count of this clone. The chain carries TRBV5-6 and TRBJ1-4; perhaps TRBD1 as D (6 bases). CDR3 size: 16 residues. In germline, CDR1 is SGHDT, CDR2 YYEEEE. V shed 1 base and J shed 0 bases, with 10 bases lying between them. The CDR3 sequence: CASSLLDSATNEKLFF. For the CDR3, the DNA is TGTGCCAGCAGCTTGTTGGACAGCGCAACTAATGAAAAACTGTTTTTT.

Here the CDR3 reads CASSFGGTSYEQYV. The CDR3 DNA reads TGCGCCAGCAGCTTTGGGGGCACCTCCTACGAGCAGTACGTC. J is TRBJ2-7 and V is TRBV5-1, with a weak D call TRBD1 (6 bases). Trimming left V 2 bases short and J 0 bases short, with 9 bases between. The CDR3 loop spans 14 amino acids. Germline CDR1 is SGHRS and CDR2 is YFSETQ.

The chain is built from TRBV6-5 and TRBJ1-3, with TRBD1 identical over 9 bases. CDR3 length equals 16 residues. From germline, CDR1 is MNHEY and CDR2 SVGAGI. V shed 2 bases and J 1 base; nucleotides not matched to a gene: 3. The CDR3 DNA follows: TGTGCCAGCAGTTACGGGACAGGGATATCTGGAAACACCATATATTTT. Amino acid sequence: CASSYGTGISGNTIYF.

V gene TRBV21-1 combines with J gene TRBJ1-1; TRBD1, the table's D call, was not compared with the DNA. TRBV21-1 is an annotated pseudogene. This CDR3 is built from 19 residues. This CDR3 is CASSNDDRARHNGNTEAFF. Here the CDR3 DNA reads TGTGCCAGCAGCAACGACGACAGGGCCCGGCATAATGGAAACACTGAAGCTTTCTTT.

The chain employs TRBV5-1 and TRBJ2-2; 8 bases match TRBD2. The junction had 6 bases not matched to a gene; V was cut back by 4 bases and J by 4 bases. The CDR3 loop spans 15 amino acids. Germline-derived CDR1 and CDR2 are SGHRS and YFSETQ. The CDR3: CASSNSAGVTGELFF. Written as DNA, the CDR3 is TGCGCCAGCAGCAACTCAGCGGGGGTCACCGGGGAGCTGTTTTTT. The full variable domain, in which reference TRBV5-1 and TRBJ2-2 provide the parts outside the CDR3, is KAGVTQTPRYLIKTRGQQVTLSCSPISGHRSVSWYQQTPGQGLQFLFEYFSETQRNKGNFPGRFSGRQFSNSRSEMNVSTLELGDSALYLCASSNSAGVTGELFFGEGSRLTVL.

The chain employs TRBV7-2 and TRBJ1-2; D remains unclear. Germline loops: CDR1 SGHTA, CDR2 FQGNSA. The CDR3 covers 15 residues. V lost 1 base, J lost 3 bases, and 12 bases lay in between. The CDR3 bases are TGTGCCAGCAGCTTAGAAGACTGGGAATACTATGGCTACACCTTC. This encodes CASSLEDWEYYGYTF.

The V gene is TRBV5-1, the J gene TRBJ2-5; D gene unclear. The CDR3 totals 13 residues. V was pared by 4 bases and J by 3 bases, with 10 bases between. Germline-derived CDR1 and CDR2 are SGHRS and YFSETQ. CDR3 loop: CASSSDGKETQYF. The CDR3 nucleotides are TGCGCCAGCAGCAGTGACGGAAAAGAGACCCAGTACTTC.

The V call is TRBV27, the J call TRBJ1-1; TRBD1 is a possible D gene (5 bases). CDR1 and CDR2 from the germline V gene are MNHEY and SMNVEV (reference sequence). The CDR3 runs to 14 residues. Trimming took off 5 bases at V and 3 bases at J, with 13 bases between the two ends. This chain's CDR3 is CASSGPSRDTEAFF. CDR3 nucleotides: TGTGCCAGCAGTGGACCGTCCAGGGACACTGAAGCTTTCTTT.

The chain employs TRBV14 and TRBJ2-3; perhaps TRBD2 as D (6 bases). The CDR3 runs 18 residues. Germline lookup yields CDR1 SGHDN and CDR2 FVKESK. The germline V and J ends were trimmed by 0 bases and 0 bases, with 16 bases remaining between them. DNA of the CDR3: TGTGCCAGCAGCCAAGATCAACGGCTAGCGCTTAGCACAGATACGCAGTATTTT. The encoded protein is CASSQDQRLALSTDTQYF. Filled out from reference TRBV14 and TRBJ2-3, the complete variable domain reads EAGVTQFPSHSVIEKGQTVTLRCDPISGHDNLYWYRRVMGKEIKFLLHFVKESKQDESGMPNNRFLAERTGGTYSTLKVQPAELEDSGVYFCASSQDQRLALSTDTQYFGPGTRLTVL.

The V and J genes are TRBV5-1 and TRBJ2-7; 10 nucleotides agree with TRBD2. Germline V lookup: CDR1 SGHRS, CDR2 YFSETQ. Trimming at V came to 4 bases and at J to 2 bases, leaving 12 bases not matched to a gene. This CDR3 comprises 17 residues. CDR3 sequence reads: CASSPQGLAVFTYEQYV. The CDR3 DNA reads TGCGCCAGCAGCCCGCAAGGACTAGCGGTTTTTACCTACGAGCAGTACGTC.

The chain combines TRBV30 with TRBJ2-3; D gene ambiguous. V was pared by 2 bases and J by 3 bases, with 3 bases between. Germline-derived CDR1 and CDR2 are GTSNPN and SVGIG (reference sequence). The CDR3 covers 11 residues. For the CDR3, the DNA is TGTGCCTGGAGTCTTACAGATACGCAGTATTTT. It is translated as CAWSLTDTQYF. The full variable domain, with the rest looked up from reference TRBV30 and TRBJ2-3, is SQTIHQWPATLVQPVGSPLSLECTVEGTSNPNLYWYRQAAGRGLQLLFYSVGIGQISSEVPQNLSASRPQDRQFILSSKKLLLSDSGFYLCAWSLTDTQYFGPGTRLTVL.

V is TRBV18 and J is TRBJ2-7; D gene unclear. This CDR3 is built from 15 residues. CDR1 is KGHSH, CDR2 LQKENI, per germline. With 6 bases removed from V and 1 base from J, the gap between germline ends came to 16 bases. The CDR3 DNA sequence: TGTGCCAGCTCGCCGAATCGAGACACGTCCTACGAGCAGTACTTC. This codes for CASSPNRDTSYEQYF.

This chain uses TRBV7-9 with TRBJ1-2; 7 nucleotides match TRBD1. This CDR3 has 15 amino acids. V shed 1 base and J 6 bases; nucleotides not matched to a gene: 8. In germline, CDR1 is SEHNR, CDR2 FQNEAQ (reference sequence). The CDR3 DNA reads TGTGCCAGCAGCTTAGAACGACAGGGAGAAGATGGCTACACCTTC. Amino acid sequence: CASSLERQGEDGYTF.

The chain has TRBV6-1 and TRBJ1-3; the D is unclear. Germline CDR1 MNHNS, CDR2 SASEGT. V lost 1 base and J 0 bases, leaving 7 bases between the germline ends. The CDR3 extends over 15 amino acids. CDR3 bases: TGTGCCAGCAGTGAAGGGTGGATCTCTGGAAACACCATATATTTT. It yields the protein CASSEGWISGNTIYF.

The chain's CDR3 is CASSSGGSTGELFF. CDR3 nucleotides: TGTGCCAGTAGTAGCGGGGGATCCACCGGGGAGCTGTTTTTT. V and J are TRBV19 and TRBJ2-2, with 7 bases that match TRBD2. This CDR3 contains 14 residues. Losses at the gene ends were 4 bases for V and 4 bases for J; bases not matched to a gene: 3. CDR1 and CDR2 from the germline V gene are LNHDA and SQIVND (reference sequence).

This sequence joins TRBV6-6 and TRBJ1-4; 8 bases align to TRBD1. Germline values: CDR1 MNHNY, CDR2 SVGAGI (reference sequence). There are 16 residues in the CDR3. The ends lost 2 bases at V and 5 bases at J; junction bases unmatched: 7. The CDR3 protein is CASSYTWTGLNEKLFF. The CDR3 DNA is TGTGCCAGCAGTTACACCTGGACAGGGCTGAATGAAAAACTGTTTTTT.

The chain couples TRBV10-1 to TRBJ2-3; D is possibly TRBD1 or TRBD2 (5 bases each). The CDR3 has 18 residues. Trimming removed 4 bases at V and 4 bases at J, with 24 bases between. CDR1 and CDR2 (germline): WNHNN, SYGVQD (reference sequence). Here the CDR3 reads CASSGPPGASIIADTQYF. The DNA of the CDR3 is TGCGCCAGCAGTGGGCCCCCCGGGGCGAGTATCATCGCAGATACGCAGTATTTT.

The V and J genes are TRBV2 and TRBJ1-5; D is uncertain. The V gene lost 5 bases and the J gene lost 2 bases, with 7 bases spanning the gap. The CDR3 is 13 amino acids. Germline loops: CDR1 SNHLY, CDR2 FYNNEI. Here the CDR3 DNA reads TGTGCCAGCAGTTACTGGGGCAATCAGCCCCAGCATTTT. This encodes CASSYWGNQPQHF. Combining the CDR3 with reference TRBV2 and TRBJ1-5 gives the whole variable domain EPEVTQTPSHQVTQMGQEVILRCVPISNHLYFYWYRQILGQKVEFLVSFYNNEISEKSEIFDDQFSVERPDGSNFTLKIRSTKLEDSAMYFCASSYWGNQPQHFGDGTRLSIL.

V is TRBV5-1 and J is TRBJ2-3, with 15 positions matching TRBD2. This CDR3 contains 18 residues. Per germline, CDR1 SGHRS and CDR2 YFSETQ. V was clipped by 2 bases and J by 2 bases; unmatched bases: 6. CDR3 loop: CASSFAGLAGGPTDTQYF. The CDR3 DNA follows: TGCGCCAGCAGCTTCGCAGGACTAGCGGGGGGGCCCACAGATACGCAGTATTTT.

The V call is TRBV19, the J call TRBJ1-2, with 7 bases matching TRBD1. Germline V gene sequence: CDR1 LNHDA, CDR2 SQIVND (reference sequence). The CDR3 runs to 14 residues. J gave up 3 bases and V 3 bases, and 4 bases lay outside the gene matches. CDR3 DNA: TGTGCCAGTAGTATTGCGGGGACAGACTATGGCTACACCTTC. Amino acid sequence: CASSIAGTDYGYTF.

This chain uses TRBV7-8 with TRBJ1-2; maybe TRBD1 (6 bases). CDR1 is SGHVS and CDR2 is FQNEAQ in the germline V gene. The V end was cut by 1 base, the J end by 4 bases, with 16 bases between. This CDR3 contains 16 residues. CDR3 in DNA: TGTGCCAGCAGCTTAGTAGGTGGATCCAGGGGCTATGGCTACACCTTC. Residues: CASSLVGGSRGYGYTF.

Only one count was recorded for this clone. J is TRBJ2-7 and V is TRBV6-1; possibly TRBD1 for D (5 bases). Per the germline V gene, CDR1 is MNHNS and CDR2 is SASEGT. There are 12 residues in the CDR3. The ends were cut back, 6 bases at V and 5 bases at J, with 11 bases in the middle. The CDR3, as DNA: TGTGCCAGCAGCGTAAGGGGAAACGAGCAGTACGTC. Translating it yields CASSVRGNEQYV.

J is TRBJ1-4 and V is TRBV6-5, with 9 nucleotides matching TRBD1. Germline lookup yields CDR1 MNHEY and CDR2 SVGAGI. The CDR3 extends over 14 amino acids. V trimming: 6 bases; J trimming: 8 bases; junction bases outside the gene matches: 7. The DNA for the CDR3 is TGTGCCAGCAGCCGGACAGGGGAAATCGAAAAACTGTTTTTT. Residues: CASSRTGEIEKLFF.